The 9 T cell receptor beta chains given below trace back to one sample, sequenced in a study of cytomegalovirus exposure and HLA in healthy donors. The PCR employed 60 Vbeta primers together with 13 Jbeta primers. Sequenced by immunoSEQ multiplex PCR; TCRdb stores in-frame clones only, minus some. The sample lists about 84,000 clones; 85% to 90% were seen once. The source material was PBMCs. The receptors derive from a man aged 18 to 29 in good health and CMV-seronegative.

V is TRBV2 and J is TRBJ2-1; D gene unclear. In germline, CDR1 is SNHLY, CDR2 FYNNEI. Trimming left V 6 bases short and J 5 bases short, with 8 bases between. This CDR3 has 12 amino acids. CDR3 DNA: TGTGCCAGCAGAGTAGAAAACAATGAGCAGTTCTTC. This gives the protein CASRVENNEQFF.

The chain couples TRBV6-5 to TRBJ1-2; possible D gene TRBD1, 6 bases. Germline CDR1 and CDR2: MNHEY and SVGAGI. The CDR3 contains 14 residues. The V end was cut by 0 bases, the J end by 6 bases, with 11 bases between. CDR3 residues: CASSYSVPGDGYTF. In DNA form, the CDR3 reads TGTGCCAGCAGTTACTCGGTGCCAGGGGATGGCTACACCTTC.

This clone has just a few counts. The rearrangement joins TRBV11-3 to TRBJ2-7; D is undetermined. V dropped 8 bases and J dropped 2 bases, with 19 bases sitting between them. The CDR3 totals 15 residues. Germline CDR1 SGHNT, CDR2 YENEEA. Here the CDR3 DNA reads TGTGCCAGCGTTCGTGGGTACAAACTAACCTACGAGCAGTACTTC. The encoded protein is CASVRGYKLTYEQYF.

This clone was seen just once. The chain links TRBV27 to TRBJ2-7; weak D call: TRBD1 (6 bases). CDR3 length equals 15 residues. V was shortened by 5 bases and J by 2 bases, with 16 bases between the two germline ends. Germline CDR1 is MNHEY and CDR2 is SMNVEV (reference sequence). The CDR3 spells CASSTPGQGTYEQYF. CDR3 DNA sequence: TGTGCCAGCAGTACCCCGGGGCAGGGGACCTACGAGCAGTACTTC.

This chain uses TRBV5-4 with TRBJ2-3, with a tentative D call TRBD2 (6 bases). Germline V lookup: CDR1 SGHNT, CDR2 YYREEE (reference sequence). CDR3 size: 16 residues. The V end was cut by 0 bases, the J end by 6 bases, with 17 bases between. The CDR3 DNA reads as TGTGCCAGCAGCTTGGTGGCTAGCGCCCCGGGTGATACGCAGTATTTT. Translation: CASSLVASAPGDTQYF.

This clone was observed a handful of times. This sequence joins TRBV7-3 and TRBJ1-1; D is possibly TRBD1 (5 bases). CDR1 and CDR2 from the germline V gene are SGHTA and FQGTGA. The CDR3 is 15 amino acids. V gave up 1 base and J gave up 4 bases, with 13 bases separating them. The CDR3 DNA reads TGTGCCAGCAGCTTAAACAACCTAAGGGGCACTGAAGCTTTCTTT. This translates into CASSLNNLRGTEAFF.

The chain has TRBV10-1 and TRBJ2-5, with 11 bases matching TRBD2. Germline V lookup: CDR1 WNHNN, CDR2 SYGVQD (reference sequence). This CDR3 region has 16 residues. Trimming cost V 2 bases and J 3 bases; bases outside gene matches: 5. The DNA for the CDR3 is TGCGCCAGCAGTGAGACGACTAGCGGGAAAGAAGAGACCCAGTACTTC. It codes for CASSETTSGKEETQYF.

This chain links TRBV11-2 with TRBJ2-7; no firm D call. Germline loops: CDR1 SGHAT, CDR2 FQNNGV. V dropped 0 bases and J dropped 4 bases, with 10 bases sitting between them. This CDR3 comprises 14 residues. In nucleotides, the CDR3 is TGTGCCAGCAGCTTAGATCTTTTGCAGTACGAGCAGTACTTC. Translated: CASSLDLLQYEQYF.

The J gene is TRBJ2-3, the V gene TRBV15; 7 nucleotides align to TRBD2. The V segment lost 1 base and the J segment 0 bases; nucleotides outside the gene matches: 1. The length of the CDR3 is 15 residues. Germline-derived CDR1 and CDR2 are LNHNV and YYDKDF (reference sequence). This chain's CDR3 is CATSRGLASTDTQYF. The CDR3 bases are TGTGCCACCAGCAGAGGACTAGCCAGCACAGATACGCAGTATTTT.